There are many counts of the clone carrying this T cell receptor (beta chain). TCR beta libraries were built with iRepertoire HTBI primers and Arm-PCR of CDR3 regions. From the multiplex PCR reads, TCRdb called clonotypes with MiXCR, one entry per CDR3 protein. The data show roughly 400,000 distinct CDR3 sequences, 15% seen once. As to time point: newly diagnosed GD, antithyroid drugs for less than 3 months. Scientists built the TCR library using RNA that was extracted from PBMCs. This sample is drawn from a study of regulatory T cells in long-lasting Graves disease. The data were also submitted as part of a second study, on T cells in Graves' hyperthyroidism and ophthalmopathy. That paper notes: Most clonotypes expanded in thyroid above 0.001 were likewise present in blood.

This receptor was identified in a woman aged 40 to 55 with Graves disease. The starting material was peripheral blood mononuclear cells (PBMCs), obtained at new diagnosis, from a patient treated with antithyroid drugs.

In DNA, the CDR3 is TGTGCCAGTAGCCTCGGGGAGGCCTTTCACACTGAAGCTTTCTTT. It specifies CASSLGEAFHTEAFF. This sequence joins TRBV19 and TRBJ1-1; D ambiguous. The CDR3 is 15 amino acids. CDR1 LNHDA and CDR2 SQIVND come from the germline V gene (reference sequence). The V end was cut by 6 bases, the J end by 3 bases, with 17 bases between.